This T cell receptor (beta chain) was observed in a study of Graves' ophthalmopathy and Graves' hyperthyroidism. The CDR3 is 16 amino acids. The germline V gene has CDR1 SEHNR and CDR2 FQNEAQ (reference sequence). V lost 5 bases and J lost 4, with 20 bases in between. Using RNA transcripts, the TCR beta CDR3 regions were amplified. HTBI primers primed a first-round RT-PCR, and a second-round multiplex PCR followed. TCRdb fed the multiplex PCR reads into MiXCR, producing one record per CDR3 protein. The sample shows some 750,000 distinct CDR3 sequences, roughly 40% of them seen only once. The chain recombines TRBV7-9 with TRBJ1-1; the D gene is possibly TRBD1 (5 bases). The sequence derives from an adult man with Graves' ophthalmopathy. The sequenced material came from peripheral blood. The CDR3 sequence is CASSQVGAQGATEAFF. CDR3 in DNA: TGTGCCAGCAGCCAAGTCGGGGCACAAGGGGCCACTGAAGCTTTCTTT.